These T cell receptor beta chains were read from a single sample in a study of blood T cell repertoires in COVID-19. The assay was immunoSEQ multiplex PCR, and TCRdb's table has in-frame clones only and misses some. The data show over 200,000 clones, 88% seen once. The sample consisted of peripheral blood. These receptor sequences come from a man aged 35 to 55 with acute or convalescent COVID-19. Both conserved end residues are part of each CDR3. Fields, in order: V gene, clone size, D gene, J gene, CDR3 protein, CDR3 DNA. A D gene is named only where the DNA matches it firmly. A clone size is listed for some rows: how often the clone was seen (once, few, many), or a class if it is expanded.

v_call: TRBV5-1
clone_size: many
d_call: .
j_call: TRBJ1-4
cdr3_aa: CASSLGENEKLFF
cdr3_nt: TGCGCCAGCAGCTTGGGAGAGAATGAAAAACTGTTTTTT

v_call: TRBV27
clone_size: .
d_call: .
j_call: TRBJ2-2
cdr3_aa: CATSRGTAGGSTGELFF
cdr3_nt: TGTGCCACCTCGAGGGGGACCGCCGGAGGTAGCACCGGGGAGCTGTTTTTT

v_call: TRBV7-9
clone_size: .
d_call: .
j_call: TRBJ1-1
cdr3_aa: CASSSTAYTEAFF
cdr3_nt: TGTGCCAGCAGCTCGACAGCCTACACTGAAGCTTTCTTT

v_call: TRBV7-2
clone_size: .
d_call: .
j_call: TRBJ2-1
cdr3_aa: CASSSTGTDYNEQFF
cdr3_nt: TGTGCCAGCAGCTCTACCGGGACTGATTACAATGAGCAGTTCTTC

v_call: TRBV29-1
clone_size: .
d_call: TRBD2
j_call: TRBJ2-3
cdr3_aa: CSVSQSAGGADTQYF
cdr3_nt: TGCAGCGTTAGCCAATCGGCGGGGGGGGCAGATACGCAGTATTTT

v_call: TRBV10-2
clone_size: .
d_call: .
j_call: TRBJ1-6
cdr3_aa: CASSPYDSSLKTLHF
cdr3_nt: TGCGCCAGCAGCCCCTACGACAGTTCCCTGAAGACCCTCCACTTT

v_call: TRBV9
clone_size: .
d_call: TRBD1
j_call: TRBJ1-1
cdr3_aa: CASSASRTGWNTEAFF
cdr3_nt: TGTGCCAGCAGCGCGTCCCGGACAGGGTGGAACACTGAAGCTTTCTTT

v_call: TRBV7-2
clone_size: .
d_call: .
j_call: TRBJ1-1
cdr3_aa: CASSLDRQGQAFF
cdr3_nt: TGTGCCAGCAGCTTAGATCGGCAGGGGCAAGCTTTCTTT

v_call: TRBV27
clone_size: .
d_call: .
j_call: TRBJ2-1
cdr3_aa: CASSLLRATRGNEQFF
cdr3_nt: TGTGCCAGCAGTCTACTCCGGGCCACCCGGGGCAATGAGCAGTTCTTC

v_call: TRBV29-1
clone_size: .
d_call: TRBD2
j_call: TRBJ2-3
cdr3_aa: CSVATLGGGTDTQYF
cdr3_nt: TGCAGCGTGGCCACCTTGGGGGGGGGCACAGATACGCAGTATTTT

v_call: TRBV19
clone_size: .
d_call: .
j_call: TRBJ1-5
cdr3_aa: CASNPHGGNQPQHF
cdr3_nt: TGTGCCAGTAATCCCCACGGCGGAAATCAGCCCCAGCATTTT

v_call: TRBV5-4
clone_size: once
d_call: .
j_call: TRBJ2-1
cdr3_aa: CASSLLGTYNEQFF
cdr3_nt: TGTGCCAGCAGCTTGCTCGGGACCTACAATGAGCAGTTCTTC

v_call: TRBV7-2
clone_size: .
d_call: TRBD1
j_call: TRBJ1-4
cdr3_aa: CASLRTGTSEKLFF
cdr3_nt: TGTGCCAGCTTACGGACAGGGACGAGTGAAAAACTGTTTTTT

v_call: TRBV15
clone_size: .
d_call: TRBD1
j_call: TRBJ2-1
cdr3_aa: CATRMLGQGFYNEQFF
cdr3_nt: TGTGCCACCAGAATGCTGGGACAGGGGTTCTACAATGAGCAGTTCTTC

v_call: TRBV12-3/TRBV12-4
clone_size: .
d_call: .
j_call: TRBJ2-5
cdr3_aa: CASSPGSGETQYF
cdr3_nt: TGTGCCAGCAGTCCGGGTAGCGGAGAGACCCAGTACTTC

v_call: TRBV10-3
clone_size: .
d_call: .
j_call: TRBJ2-5
cdr3_aa: CANSGTNQETQYF
cdr3_nt: TGTGCCAACTCCGGGACAAACCAAGAGACCCAGTACTTC

v_call: TRBV5-1
clone_size: once
d_call: .
j_call: TRBJ1-2
cdr3_aa: CASSLGGFGGPANYGYTF
cdr3_nt: TGCGCCAGCAGCTTGGGGGGCTTCGGGGGACCCGCCAACTATGGCTACACCTTC

v_call: TRBV30
clone_size: once
d_call: TRBD1
j_call: TRBJ1-1
cdr3_aa: CAWTGQGAKAFF
cdr3_nt: TGTGCCTGGACTGGACAGGGGGCGAAAGCTTTCTTT

v_call: TRBV5-1
clone_size: .
d_call: .
j_call: TRBJ1-1
cdr3_aa: CASSPAEYAGTEAFF
cdr3_nt: TGCGCCAGCAGCCCCGCAGAATATGCGGGCACTGAAGCTTTCTTT

v_call: TRBV24-1
clone_size: .
d_call: TRBD2
j_call: TRBJ2-3
cdr3_aa: CATSELAGGPDTQYF
cdr3_nt: TGTGCCACCAGTGAACTAGCGGGAGGACCAGATACGCAGTATTTT

v_call: TRBV10-3
clone_size: .
d_call: TRBD1
j_call: TRBJ1-1
cdr3_aa: CAISQGGRTYTEAFF
cdr3_nt: TGTGCCATCAGTCAGGGGGGAAGGACCTACACTGAAGCTTTCTTT

v_call: TRBV5-1
clone_size: .
d_call: .
j_call: TRBJ1-3
cdr3_aa: CASSLGQAGNTIYF
cdr3_nt: TGCGCCAGCAGCTTGGGGCAGGCAGGAAACACCATATATTTT

v_call: TRBV14
clone_size: .
d_call: .
j_call: TRBJ1-2
cdr3_aa: CASSQQQRLYGYTF
cdr3_nt: TGTGCCAGCAGCCAACAACAGAGATTATATGGCTACACCTTC

v_call: TRBV5-1
clone_size: .
d_call: .
j_call: TRBJ2-7
cdr3_aa: CASSPQVSNEQYF
cdr3_nt: TGCGCCAGCAGCCCGCAGGTCTCCAACGAGCAGTACTTC

v_call: TRBV5-1
clone_size: once
d_call: .
j_call: TRBJ1-1
cdr3_aa: CASSPSGGNTEAFF
cdr3_nt: TGCGCCAGCAGCCCCAGTGGTGGGAACACTGAAGCTTTCTTT

v_call: TRBV10-3
clone_size: .
d_call: .
j_call: TRBJ1-6
cdr3_aa: CAISKGGDNSPLHF
cdr3_nt: TGTGCCATCTCAAAGGGAGGGGATAATTCACCCCTCCACTTT

v_call: TRBV14
clone_size: .
d_call: .
j_call: TRBJ1-2
cdr3_aa: CASSQWGRGANYGYTF
cdr3_nt: TGTGCCAGCAGCCAATGGGGCAGGGGAGCTAACTATGGCTACACCTTC

v_call: TRBV7-2
clone_size: .
d_call: TRBD2
j_call: TRBJ2-5
cdr3_aa: CASSASLYSGRPQETQYF
cdr3_nt: TGTGCCAGCAGCGCCTCCCTCTATAGCGGGAGGCCCCAAGAGACCCAGTACTTC

v_call: TRBV9
clone_size: once
d_call: TRBD1
j_call: TRBJ1-2
cdr3_aa: CASSTGTGGPYGYTF
cdr3_nt: TGTGCCAGCAGTACCGGGACAGGGGGCCCATATGGCTACACCTTC